This passage covers 17 T cell receptor beta chains from one sample sequenced in a study of vaccination and CD4 T cells after COVID-19. Treatment given: roughly nine-day PBMC culture with coronavirus spike peptide pools or control peptides (ViraFEST assay). CD4+ T lymphocytes from the unexposed donor were collected before the COVID-19 pandemic (2011-2018). Sequenced with the Oncomine TCR Beta short-read assay was DNA taken from cultured CD4+ T cells. Cultured CD4+ T cells were the source of extracted genomic DNA. MiXCR, applied by TCRdb to the PCR reads, yields one record per CDR3 protein. The table includes roughly 7,000 distinct CDR3 sequences, approximately 37% detected once. Their specific antigens are unknown. Sequencing input: CD4+ T cells from blood, cultured in vitro. Every receptor here comes from a human donor in good health.

In its sample, this clonotype was seen a few times. V gene TRBV7-9 combines with J gene TRBJ2-2, with a possible D match to TRBD2 (7 bases). CDR3 length equals 18 residues. The germline V gene has CDR1 SEHNR and CDR2 FQNEAQ (reference sequence). Deletions cut 5 bases from V and 1 base from J, with 20 bases between. CDR3: CASSPLGGPQKNTGELFF. The CDR3 DNA reads TGTGCCAGCAGCCCCCTCGGGGGGCCCCAAAAGAACACCGGGGAGCTGTTTTTT.

This clonotype was detected a few times. The chain joins TRBV6-5 to TRBJ1-1; TRBD1 aligns across 8 bases. CDR1 MNHEY and CDR2 SVGAGI come from the germline V gene. V dropped 2 bases and J dropped 1; count of bases not matched to a gene: 6. CDR3 length equals 16 residues. CDR3 region: CASSYSAGGENTEAFF. CDR3 sequence (DNA): TGTGCCAGCAGTTACAGCGCAGGGGGCGAGAACACTGAAGCTTTCTTT.

This chain connects TRBV27 to TRBJ2-2, with D tentatively TRBD2 (7 bases). The germline V and J ends were trimmed by 5 bases and 5 bases, with 21 bases remaining between them. The CDR3 length is 17 residues. Germline assignment: CDR1 MNHEY and CDR2 SMNVEV (reference sequence). The CDR3 is CASSAYLRGASTGELFF. The CDR3 DNA reads TGTGCCAGCAGTGCCTATCTTCGGGGGGCCAGTACCGGGGAGCTGTTTTTT.

This chain connects TRBV27 to TRBJ2-3, with D maybe TRBD2 (6 bases). This CDR3 has 14 residues. In germline, CDR1 is MNHEY, CDR2 SMNVEV (reference sequence). V lost 6 bases and J lost 3, with 13 bases in between. CDR3 amino acids: CASRRDPRTDTQYF. In nucleotides, the CDR3 is TGTGCCAGCAGGCGGGATCCCCGAACAGATACGCAGTATTTT.

The rearrangement uses TRBV28 and TRBJ2-1, with 14 bases fitting TRBD2. Germline V gene lookup returns CDR1 MDHEN and CDR2 SYDVKM. CDR3 length equals 18 residues. V gave up 5 bases and J gave up 8 bases; unmatched junction bases: 14. CDR3 nucleotides: TGTGCCAGCAGTGGGGGCATGACTAGCGGGAGGGCCAACTATGAGCAGTTCTTC. Translation: CASSGGMTSGRANYEQFF.

V gene TRBV7-8 combines with J gene TRBJ1-5; D ambiguous. The CDR3 length is 15 residues. Germline assignment: CDR1 SGHVS and CDR2 FQNEAQ. Trimming shortened V by 5 bases and J by 4 bases, and 15 bases separated the two germline ends. Here the CDR3 DNA reads TGTGCCAGCAGCACCCACACCGCCAAAAATCAGCCCCAGCATTTT. This sequence encodes CASSTHTAKNQPQHF.

In this sample, this clonotype turned up a few times. The chain employs TRBV20-1 and TRBJ2-7; D is possibly TRBD1 (6 bases). The CDR3 sequence is 11 residues long. V was trimmed by 3 bases and J by 6 bases, leaving 9 bases between them. Per the germline V gene, CDR1 is DFQATT and CDR2 is SNEGSKA (reference sequence). The CDR3 sequence: CSARRGSEQYF. The CDR3 DNA follows: TGCAGTGCTAGGAGGGGGAGCGAGCAGTACTTC.

V gene TRBV28 combines with J gene TRBJ1-2; tentatively, D is TRBD1 (5 bases). The length of the CDR3 is 12 residues. Germline V gives CDR1 MDHEN, CDR2 SYDVKM. With 7 bases removed from V and 3 bases from J, the gap between germline ends came to 9 bases. The CDR3 spells CASTSGDYGYTF. CDR3 in DNA: TGTGCCAGCACCTCGGGGGACTATGGCTACACCTTC.

This clonotype was observed a handful of times. The chain has TRBV27 and TRBJ2-1, with 9 bases identical to TRBD2. The germline V gene encodes CDR1 MNHEY and CDR2 SMNVEV (reference sequence). Trimming at V came to 6 bases and at J to 2 bases, leaving 5 bases not matched to a gene. CDR3 length: 15 amino acids. CDR3: CASSIASGAYNEQFF. CDR3 sequence (DNA): TGTGCCAGCAGCATAGCTAGCGGGGCCTACAATGAGCAGTTCTTC.

This clonotype was observed a few times. The chain recombines TRBV6-1 with TRBJ2-5, with D hard to call. CDR3 length: 14 amino acids. Germline assignment: CDR1 MNHNS and CDR2 SASEGT. Trimming took 2 bases from V and 5 from J, leaving 12 bases between them. CDR3 bases: TGTGCCAGCAGTGAATTGGCAGGTGGGGAGACCCAGTACTTC. Translated, it gives CASSELAGGETQYF.

This clonotype was observed a handful of times. The rearrangement uses TRBV24-1 and TRBJ2-7; D is perhaps TRBD2 (6 bases). V was cut by 5 bases and J by 1 base, with 14 bases left in between. Germline CDR1 KGHDR, CDR2 SFDVKD. This CDR3 is 15 amino acids long. The CDR3 protein is CATSGGTRGSYEQYF. The CDR3 coding sequence is TGTGCCACCAGTGGCGGGACTCGAGGGTCCTACGAGCAGTACTTC.

For this clonotype: An end of the junction differs from the germline gene, which may be a read error. The V call is TRBV15, the J call TRBJ2-7; 11 nucleotides line up with TRBD1. The V gene's germline CDR1 is LNHNV and CDR2 YYDKDF (reference sequence). CDR3 length: 12 residues. CDR3 amino acids: CAASTGGTGGTF. The DNA of the CDR3 is TGTGCCGCCAGCACGGGCGGGACAGGGGGGACCTTC.

The chain is built from TRBV2 and TRBJ1-5, with D hard to call. Per the germline V gene, CDR1 is SNHLY and CDR2 is FYNNEI. There are 13 residues in the CDR3. V was clipped by 8 bases and J by 0 bases, with 8 bases between them. This CDR3 reads CASERDSNQPQHF. The CDR3 DNA follows: TGTGCCAGCGAAAGAGATAGCAATCAGCCCCAGCATTTT.

This clonotype was counted between two and nine times. The V gene is TRBV28, the J gene TRBJ1-2; D gene ambiguous. Germline V gives CDR1 MDHEN, CDR2 SYDVKM. Trimming removed 2 bases at V and 4 bases at J, with 5 bases between. CDR3 length equals 12 residues. This CDR3 is CASSLRLYGYTF. Here the CDR3 DNA reads TGTGCCAGCAGTTTAAGACTCTATGGCTACACCTTC.

The chain employs TRBV28 and TRBJ1-1; 7 nucleotides agree with TRBD1. V was pared by 5 bases and J by 0 bases, with 6 bases of the junction left unmatched. Germline lookup yields CDR1 MDHEN and CDR2 SYDVKM. CDR3 length equals 15 residues. CDR3: CASSQTGWLNTEAFF. CDR3 nucleotides: TGTGCCAGCAGTCAGACAGGGTGGTTGAACACTGAAGCTTTCTTT.

This clonotype was seen a few times. As DNA, the CDR3 is TGTGCCAGCAGTCGACTTCCACAGGGTGACAATTCACCCCTCCACTTT. As protein: CASSRLPQGDNSPLHF. The chain carries TRBV6-1 and TRBJ1-6, with D perhaps matching TRBD1 (6 bases). The CDR3 sequence is 16 residues long. CDR1 is MNHNS and CDR2 is SASEGT in the germline V gene. V lost 5 bases and J 7 bases, leaving 18 bases between the germline ends.

J is TRBJ2-7 and V is TRBV5-1; maybe TRBD2 (7 bases). V gave up 4 bases and J gave up 5 bases, with 28 bases separating them. CDR1 SGHRS and CDR2 YFSETQ come from the germline V gene. The CDR3 sequence is 18 residues long. As DNA, the CDR3 is TGCGCCAGCAGCCCTAACGGCCCAGGTGAAAGGGGGGGGGACGAGCAGTACTTC. It encodes CASSPNGPGERGGDEQYF.